The clone carrying this T cell receptor beta chain is medium-sized (0.01 to 0.1%). TCRdb's copy holds only in-frame clones and misses some; the assay was immunoSEQ multiplex PCR. The sample yields roughly 100,000 clones, about nine tenths seen once. This sample was included in a study of blood T cell repertoires in COVID-19. On the study more broadly: Whether acute or convalescent, the COVID-19 samples came from the United States, Italy and Spain. In each case, the material was cDNA or gDNA derived from T cells, B-cell-depleted T cells, or PBMCs.

The trim removed 6 bases at V and 5 bases at J, leaving 7 bases unmatched. This CDR3 spans 13 amino acids. This sequence originates from a woman between 45 and 65 years old with COVID-19, enrolled during active disease. The genes are TRBV12-3 or TRBV12-4 and TRBJ2-7; 7 positions match TRBD1. Sequencing used peripheral blood. The CDR3 nucleotides read TGTGCCAGCAGCCTCGGACAGGTCGACGAGCAGTACTTC. It specifies CASSLGQVDEQYF.